This T cell receptor (beta chain) was documented in a study of vaccination and CD4 T cells after COVID-19. As for the study in general: Overlapping peptides of the spike proteins of SARS-CoV-2, HCoV-NL63, HCoV-OC43 and HCoV-229E were used for cell stimulation. Cultures that served as controls received a CEFX pool, an HIV-1 Nef pool, or no peptide.

Treatment reported: roughly 10-day PBMC culture with coronavirus spike peptide pools or control peptides (ViraFEST assay). CD4+ T cells that came from the unexposed donor were collected before the COVID-19 pandemic (2011-2018). First, ViraFEST expanded antigen-specific T cells with peptide pools, and next it sequenced the TCRs. SARS-CoV-2 S/N and four cold-coronavirus spikes were used to probe unexposed-donor CD4+ T cells, cells permitting. The CDR3 is made up of 15 amino acids. Germline V gives CDR1 SGHAT, CDR2 FQNNGV. V lost 7 bases and J lost 4; bases outside the gene matches: 12. Cultured CD4+ T-cell DNA underwent Oncomine TCR Beta short-read sequencing. A single record per CDR3 protein comes from TCRdb applying MiXCR to the PCR reads. This table has thousands of distinct CDR3 sequences, approximately 50% appearing once. Details on this clonotype: The antigen is unknown.

Sequencing was done on a sample of CD4+ T cells from blood, cultured in vitro. This chain uses TRBV11-2 with TRBJ1-2, with 7 nucleotides matching TRBD1. The TCR originated in a human donor in good health. CDR3 region: CASTLVGQAAYGYTF. CDR3 coding DNA: TGTGCCAGCACCCTAGTCGGACAGGCGGCCTATGGCTACACCTTC. The whole variable domain, remainder taken from reference TRBV11-2 and TRBJ1-2, is EAGVAQSPRYKIIEKRQSVAFWCNPISGHATLYWYQQILGQGPKLLIQFQNNGVVDDSQLPKDRFSAERLKGVDSTLKIQPAKLEDSAVYLCASTLVGQAAYGYTFGSGTRLTVV.